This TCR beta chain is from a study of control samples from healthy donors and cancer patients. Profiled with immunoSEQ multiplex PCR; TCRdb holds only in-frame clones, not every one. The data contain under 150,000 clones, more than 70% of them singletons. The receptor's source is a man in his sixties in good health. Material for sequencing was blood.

CDR3 sequence (DNA): TGTGCCAGTAGTATAAAGAAAGGCCCCCGAGGCGCAGATACGCAGTATTTT. Its protein is CASSIKKGPRGADTQYF. The chain recombines TRBV19 with TRBJ2-3, with D unresolved. V was cut by 2 bases and J by 4 bases, with 19 bases left in between. The CDR3 extends over 17 amino acids. Germline V gene data show CDR1 as LNHDA and CDR2 as SQIVND (reference sequence). Together with reference TRBV19 and TRBJ2-3, the CDR3 gives the full variable domain: DGGITQSPKYLFRKEGQNVTLSCEQNLNHDAMYWYRQDPGQGLRLIYYSQIVNDFQKGDIAEGYSVSREKKESFPLTVTSAQKNPTAFYLCASSIKKGPRGADTQYFGPGTRLTVL.